Listed below are T cell receptor beta chains from one sample, sequenced in a study of blood T cell repertoires in COVID-19. TCRdb's table, derived via immunoSEQ multiplex PCR, lists solely in-frame clones and lacks some. The sample yields fewer than 200,000 clones, roughly four fifths seen once. Sequenced input: peripheral blood. Receptors originate from a woman in her sixties or seventies with COVID-19, enrolled during active disease. Both conserved end residues are part of each CDR3. Each record gives: CDR3 DNA, CDR3 protein, D gene, V gene, J gene, clone size. A D gene is named only where the DNA matches it firmly. Part of the rows lack a size; the others show once, few, many or a class for expanded clones.

CDR3 DNA: TGTGCCAGTAGTATAACTAGCGGGAGTCGGCCCGGGGAGCTGTTTTTT
CDR3 protein: CASSITSGSRPGELFF
D gene: TRBD2
V gene: TRBV19
J gene: TRBJ2-2
clone size: .

CDR3 DNA: TGCGCCAGCAGCTTGACCGGGAACTCCTACAATGAGCAGTTCTTC
CDR3 protein: CASSLTGNSYNEQFF
D gene: .
V gene: TRBV5-1
J gene: TRBJ2-1
clone size: .

CDR3 DNA: TGTGCCAGCAGCTTTTCGGGGATTCCAAACACCGGGGAGCTGTTTTTT
CDR3 protein: CASSFSGIPNTGELFF
D gene: .
V gene: TRBV5-4
J gene: TRBJ2-2
clone size: few

CDR3 DNA: TGTGCCAGCAGCTCCCAAAAAGCGGGCCGTCGAACAGATACGCAGTATTTT
CDR3 protein: CASSSQKAGRRTDTQYF
D gene: .
V gene: TRBV14
J gene: TRBJ2-3
clone size: once

CDR3 DNA: TGTGCCACCAGTCAGGGTCACGGCTATGGCTACACCTTC
CDR3 protein: CATSQGHGYGYTF
D gene: .
V gene: TRBV24-1
J gene: TRBJ1-2
clone size: .

CDR3 DNA: TGTGCCATCAGTGATGCGTCGAACACTGAAGCTTTCTTT
CDR3 protein: CAISDASNTEAFF
D gene: .
V gene: TRBV10-3
J gene: TRBJ1-1
clone size: .

CDR3 DNA: TGTGCCAGCAGCTTGGAGGAGTTTGGCCCTAGCACAGATACGCAGTATTTT
CDR3 protein: CASSLEEFGPSTDTQYF
D gene: .
V gene: TRBV5-4
J gene: TRBJ2-3
clone size: .

CDR3 DNA: TGTGCCAGTAGTCCTCCAGGGAGGGGCTACACCTTC
CDR3 protein: CASSPPGRGYTF
D gene: .
V gene: TRBV19
J gene: TRBJ1-2
clone size: .

CDR3 DNA: TGTGCCAGTAGTTCCCGACTCTATGGCTACACCTTC
CDR3 protein: CASSSRLYGYTF
D gene: .
V gene: TRBV19
J gene: TRBJ1-2
clone size: few

CDR3 DNA: TGTGCCAGCAGCCGCCCCGAGGTCGTGGCTGAAGCTTTCTTT
CDR3 protein: CASSRPEVVAEAFF
D gene: .
V gene: TRBV11-2
J gene: TRBJ1-1
clone size: .

CDR3 DNA: TGTGCCAGCAACCTAGGACAGGGAGGGTATGGCTACACCTTC
CDR3 protein: CASNLGQGGYGYTF
D gene: TRBD1
V gene: TRBV28
J gene: TRBJ1-2
clone size: .

CDR3 DNA: TGTGCCAGCAGCCCGGGACAGGGGGGTCTAGACGAGCAGTACTTC
CDR3 protein: CASSPGQGGLDEQYF
D gene: TRBD1
V gene: TRBV7-9
J gene: TRBJ2-7
clone size: .

CDR3 DNA: TGTGCCAGCAGTGTCACAGGGGTAATGGCCTACGAGCAGTACTTC
CDR3 protein: CASSVTGVMAYEQYF
D gene: TRBD1
V gene: TRBV6-2/TRBV6-3
J gene: TRBJ2-7
clone size: .

CDR3 DNA: TGTGCCTGGAGAACAGGGTGGTTTGATTCACCCCTCCACTTT
CDR3 protein: CAWRTGWFDSPLHF
D gene: .
V gene: TRBV30
J gene: TRBJ1-6
clone size: .

CDR3 DNA: TGTGCCAGCTCACCAAATTTCGGGACAGAAGAGACCCAGTACTTC
CDR3 protein: CASSPNFGTEETQYF
D gene: TRBD1
V gene: TRBV18
J gene: TRBJ2-5
clone size: few

CDR3 DNA: TGTGCCAGCAACCCTAGGATCGGTGGAGATACGCAGTATTTT
CDR3 protein: CASNPRIGGDTQYF
D gene: .
V gene: TRBV9
J gene: TRBJ2-3
clone size: .

CDR3 DNA: TGTGCCATCAGTGAGTCTAAGGACAGACCTTCACATAACACCGGGGAGCTGTTTTTT
CDR3 protein: CAISESKDRPSHNTGELFF
D gene: .
V gene: TRBV10-3
J gene: TRBJ2-2
clone size: .

CDR3 DNA: TGTGCCAGCAACCCCTGGGGGACTAGCGGGGGCAATGAGCAGTTCTTC
CDR3 protein: CASNPWGTSGGNEQFF
D gene: TRBD2
V gene: TRBV2
J gene: TRBJ2-1
clone size: few

CDR3 DNA: TGTGCCAGTAGTATTGTGACAGGACCCTACAATGAAAAACTGTTTTTT
CDR3 protein: CASSIVTGPYNEKLFF
D gene: .
V gene: TRBV19
J gene: TRBJ1-4
clone size: .

CDR3 DNA: TGTGCCAGCAGCAAAGACGAGGGTGCTTTATCCTACGAGCAGTACTTC
CDR3 protein: CASSKDEGALSYEQYF
D gene: .
V gene: TRBV21-1
J gene: TRBJ2-7
clone size: .

CDR3 DNA: TGCGCCAGCAGCCAAGTTGGGGGCACTAGCACAGATACGCAGTATTTT
CDR3 protein: CASSQVGGTSTDTQYF
D gene: .
V gene: TRBV4-3
J gene: TRBJ2-3
clone size: .

CDR3 DNA: TGTGCCAGCAGCGGGAGGACTAGGGAGGGAACCGGGGAGCTGTTTTTT
CDR3 protein: CASSGRTREGTGELFF
D gene: TRBD2
V gene: TRBV4-2
J gene: TRBJ2-2
clone size: .

CDR3 DNA: TGTGCCAGCAGCTTATTTTGGCGGGGAAACACCATATATTTT
CDR3 protein: CASSLFWRGNTIYF
D gene: .
V gene: TRBV11-2
J gene: TRBJ1-3
clone size: .

CDR3 DNA: TGCGCCAGCAGCCGTGCGGGACAGGACCTCTACGAGCAGTACTTC
CDR3 protein: CASSRAGQDLYEQYF
D gene: TRBD1
V gene: TRBV5-1
J gene: TRBJ2-7
clone size: .

CDR3 DNA: TGTGCCAGCAGCCAAGTGGGAGACAGGGCTTCGGGGACCCAGTACTTC
CDR3 protein: CASSQVGDRASGTQYF
D gene: TRBD1
V gene: TRBV28
J gene: TRBJ2-5
clone size: once

CDR3 DNA: TGTGCCAGCAGTCCGGACAGGGGGTTCTACGAGCAGTACTTC
CDR3 protein: CASSPDRGFYEQYF
D gene: TRBD1
V gene: TRBV28
J gene: TRBJ2-7
clone size: .

CDR3 DNA: TGTGCCAGCAGCCGGGACTTGGAGGGGAATGAGCAGTTCTTC
CDR3 protein: CASSRDLEGNEQFF
D gene: .
V gene: TRBV9
J gene: TRBJ2-1
clone size: .

CDR3 DNA: TGCGCCAGCAGCTATGGACTAGCGGGAGTCGCAGAGACCCAGTACTTC
CDR3 protein: CASSYGLAGVAETQYF
D gene: TRBD2
V gene: TRBV5-1
J gene: TRBJ2-5
clone size: .

CDR3 DNA: TGTGCCAGCAGCGGGACAGGGTTGAACTATGGCTACACCTTC
CDR3 protein: CASSGTGLNYGYTF
D gene: TRBD1
V gene: TRBV7-9
J gene: TRBJ1-2
clone size: .

CDR3 DNA: TGTGCCAGCAGTCACAGGGACGGCAATGAGCAGTTCTTC
CDR3 protein: CASSHRDGNEQFF
D gene: .
V gene: TRBV6-2/TRBV6-3
J gene: TRBJ2-1
clone size: .

CDR3 DNA: TGCGCCAGCAGTCGGACGGACCAGGGGGCTGCTAATGAAAAACTGTTTTTT
CDR3 protein: CASSRTDQGAANEKLFF
D gene: TRBD1
V gene: TRBV5-1
J gene: TRBJ1-4
clone size: few

CDR3 DNA: TGTGCCAGCAGTCCCTCCGGGACAGGGGTCACAGATACGCAGTATTTT
CDR3 protein: CASSPSGTGVTDTQYF
D gene: TRBD1
V gene: TRBV27
J gene: TRBJ2-3
clone size: .

CDR3 DNA: TGTGCCAGCAGCGTAGCGGTCACAGATACGCAGTATTTT
CDR3 protein: CASSVAVTDTQYF
D gene: .
V gene: TRBV9
J gene: TRBJ2-3
clone size: .

CDR3 DNA: TGTGCCATCAGTCGGGGGGGCAACCGGGCGTCCGGGGAGCTGTTTTTT
CDR3 protein: CAISRGGNRASGELFF
D gene: TRBD2
V gene: TRBV10-3
J gene: TRBJ2-2
clone size: .

CDR3 DNA: TGTGCCAGCAGTTACCCGGGAGATTACAATGAGCAGTTCTTC
CDR3 protein: CASSYPGDYNEQFF
D gene: .
V gene: TRBV6-2/TRBV6-3
J gene: TRBJ2-1
clone size: .

CDR3 DNA: TGTGCCAGCAGCCAACAGGGAGGGGATGAAAAACTGTTTTTT
CDR3 protein: CASSQQGGDEKLFF
D gene: .
V gene: TRBV3-1/TRBV3-2
J gene: TRBJ1-4
clone size: .

CDR3 DNA: TGTGCCAGCAGCTTCCTCCCACACCAACTAGCGGGAGAGACAGATACGCAGTATTTT
CDR3 protein: CASSFLPHQLAGETDTQYF
D gene: TRBD2
V gene: TRBV7-3
J gene: TRBJ2-3
clone size: .

CDR3 DNA: TGTGCCAGCAGCGTAGGAACGGGGAGCACTAATGAAAAACTGTTTTTT
CDR3 protein: CASSVGTGSTNEKLFF
D gene: .
V gene: TRBV9
J gene: TRBJ1-4
clone size: .

CDR3 DNA: TGTGCCAGCAGCTTTTTAGGAGAGGCTTTCTTT
CDR3 protein: CASSFLGEAFF
D gene: .
V gene: TRBV7-9
J gene: TRBJ1-1
clone size: few

CDR3 DNA: TGTGCCTGGTATTTAGGAGGCCTATATGGCTACACCTTC
CDR3 protein: CAWYLGGLYGYTF
D gene: .
V gene: TRBV30
J gene: TRBJ1-2
clone size: .

CDR3 DNA: TGTGCCAGCAGTTTATACCGGGGTATTACCGGGGAGCTGTTTTTT
CDR3 protein: CASSLYRGITGELFF
D gene: .
V gene: TRBV28
J gene: TRBJ2-2
clone size: .

CDR3 DNA: TGCGCCAGTCTGACAGGGCCCCCCCGAATGGACACTGAAGCTTTCTTT
CDR3 protein: CASLTGPPRMDTEAFF
D gene: TRBD1
V gene: TRBV5-1
J gene: TRBJ1-1
clone size: .

CDR3 DNA: TGCGCCACAACCCTGACAGGGGGAGACACTGAAGCTTTCTTT
CDR3 protein: CATTLTGGDTEAFF
D gene: TRBD1
V gene: TRBV5-1
J gene: TRBJ1-1
clone size: .

CDR3 DNA: TGTGCCAGCAGCGATAGCCCTTTGGAAGAGACCCAGTACTTC
CDR3 protein: CASSDSPLEETQYF
D gene: .
V gene: TRBV7-9
J gene: TRBJ2-5
clone size: few

CDR3 DNA: TGTGCCATCAGTGCGCGCGGAGGTAGCGGGGGGAACACCGGGGAGCTGTTTTTT
CDR3 protein: CAISARGGSGGNTGELFF
D gene: TRBD2
V gene: TRBV10-3
J gene: TRBJ2-2
clone size: once